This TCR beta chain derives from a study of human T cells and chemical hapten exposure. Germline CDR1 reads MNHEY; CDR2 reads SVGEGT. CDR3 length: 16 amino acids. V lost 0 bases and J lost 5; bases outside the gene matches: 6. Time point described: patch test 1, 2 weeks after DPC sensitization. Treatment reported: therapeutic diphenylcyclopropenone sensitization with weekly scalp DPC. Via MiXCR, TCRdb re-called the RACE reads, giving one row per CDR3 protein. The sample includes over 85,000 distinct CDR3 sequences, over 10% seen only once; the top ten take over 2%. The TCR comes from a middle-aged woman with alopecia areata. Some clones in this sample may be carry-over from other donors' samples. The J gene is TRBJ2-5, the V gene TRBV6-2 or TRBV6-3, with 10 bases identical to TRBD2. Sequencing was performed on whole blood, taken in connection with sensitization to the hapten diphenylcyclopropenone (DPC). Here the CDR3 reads CASSYSRTSGVETQYF. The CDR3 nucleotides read TGTGCCAGCAGTTACTCGAGGACTAGCGGTGTCGAGACCCAGTACTTC.